These 27 T cell receptor beta chains were all obtained from the same sample, sequenced in a study of blood T cell repertoires in COVID-19 (TCRdb year 2020). Library preparation was by the immunoSEQ multiplex PCR assay. TCRdb provides this immuneACCESS table in a form limited to in-frame rearrangements. Some clones are lacking; in checked studies, under half of them reflect an unresolved V gene, and why the rest are absent is not known. The sample includes about 160,000 clones, with approximately 91% observed a single time. 0.45% to 0.65% of the sample is held by the ten biggest clonotypes. Sample: peripheral blood. The source of these receptors is a man aged 50 to 60 with acute or convalescent COVID-19.

CDR3 sequence reads: CSASLPENTEAFF. As DNA, the CDR3 is TGCAGTGCTAGTCTCCCAGAAAACACTGAAGCTTTCTTT. The chain links TRBV20-1 to TRBJ1-1; no reliable D call. The germline V and J ends were trimmed by 3 bases and 2 bases, with 10 bases remaining between them. In germline, CDR1 is DFQATT, CDR2 SNEGSKA (reference sequence). This CDR3 is 13 amino acids long.

The gene calls are TRBV27 and TRBJ2-1, with 7 bases that match TRBD1. CDR3 length: 16 amino acids. CDR1 and CDR2 from the germline V gene are MNHEY and SMNVEV (reference sequence). Trimming took 5 bases from V and 0 from J; bases not matched to a gene: 7. The CDR3 DNA is TGTGCCAGCAGTACTAACCGGGACAGCTCCTACAATGAGCAGTTCTTC. Its protein product is CASSTNRDSSYNEQFF.

The chain employs TRBV7-6 and TRBJ2-7; a possible D gene is TRBD1 (6 bases). CDR1 is SGHVS and CDR2 is FNYEAQ in the germline V gene. The V and J ends lost 5 bases and 3 bases respectively, with 14 bases between them. The CDR3 has 14 residues. The CDR3: CASSPGATFYEQYF. Written as DNA, the CDR3 is TGTGCCAGCAGCCCAGGGGCCACCTTCTACGAGCAGTACTTC.

The V call is TRBV28, the J call TRBJ2-5; the match to TRBD2 covers 9 bases. This CDR3 is built from 14 residues. The V gene end was trimmed by 8 bases and the J gene end by 1 base; junction bases not matched to a gene: 5. Germline loops: CDR1 MDHEN, CDR2 SYDVKM. CDR3 sequence reads: CASLETSGQETQYF. The CDR3 DNA follows: TGTGCCAGCCTTGAGACTAGCGGCCAAGAGACCCAGTACTTC.

This chain uses TRBV5-4 with TRBJ1-4, with 11 bases fitting TRBD1. CDR3 size: 16 residues. The germline V gene encodes CDR1 SGHNT and CDR2 YYREEE (reference sequence). Trimming cost V 4 bases and J 2 bases; bases outside gene matches: 4. The CDR3: CASSPGQGATNEKLFF. CDR3 nucleotides: TGTGCCAGCAGCCCCGGACAGGGGGCGACTAATGAAAAACTGTTTTTT.

The rearrangement joins TRBV2 to TRBJ1-3; TRBD1 matches at 7 bases. Germline values: CDR1 SNHLY, CDR2 FYNNEI. This CDR3 spans 15 amino acids. V lost 6 bases and J lost 4; bases outside the gene matches: 9. The CDR3 loop is CASRPTGAAGNTIYF. CDR3 DNA sequence: TGTGCCAGCAGACCCACAGGGGCGGCGGGAAACACCATATATTTT.

The J gene is TRBJ2-5, the V gene TRBV14, with D tentatively TRBD1 (6 bases). The CDR3 is made up of 15 amino acids. Per the germline V gene, CDR1 is SGHDN and CDR2 is FVKESK. V lost 1 base, J lost 2 bases, and 11 bases lay in between. The CDR3 spells CASSQGPGVQETQYF. The DNA for the CDR3 is TGTGCCAGCAGCCAAGGGCCAGGGGTTCAAGAGACCCAGTACTTC.

In DNA, the CDR3 is TGCGCCAGCAGCCAAGTCACATATTTGGCGGGGGGTGGCTACACCTTC. Translating it yields CASSQVTYLAGGGYTF. The chain recombines TRBV4-3 with TRBJ1-2; a weak D match, TRBD1 (5 bases). V shed 1 base and J shed 7 bases, with 19 bases lying between them. Germline values: CDR1 LGHNA, CDR2 YSLEER. The CDR3 loop spans 16 amino acids.

The chain employs TRBV18 and TRBJ2-7; D may be TRBD1 (5 bases). The CDR3 loop spans 15 amino acids. The germline V gene encodes CDR1 KGHSH and CDR2 LQKENI. V lost 3 bases, J lost 6 bases, and 18 bases lay in between. The CDR3 reads CASSPALGQMGEQYF. CDR3 DNA sequence: TGTGCCAGCTCACCCGCTTTAGGACAAATGGGCGAGCAGTACTTC.

This chain joins TRBV27 and TRBJ2-1, with 7 bases aligning to TRBD2. V shed 5 bases and J 10 bases; nucleotides not matched to a gene: 8. Per germline, CDR1 MNHEY and CDR2 SMNVEV (reference sequence). The CDR3 spans 13 residues. For the CDR3, the DNA is TGTGCCAGCAGTCCCCTAATAGCGGGCGAGCAGTTCTTC. Translated, it gives CASSPLIAGEQFF.

V and J are TRBV27 and TRBJ2-1, with 7 nucleotides matching TRBD1. The CDR3 contains 13 residues. The trim removed 7 bases at V and 1 base at J, leaving 1 base unmatched. CDR1 is MNHEY and CDR2 is SMNVEV in the germline V gene (reference sequence). DNA of the CDR3: TGTGCCAGCACGACAGGGTCCTACAATGAGCAGTTCTTC. Its translation: CASTTGSYNEQFF.

The chain is built from TRBV12-3 or TRBV12-4 and TRBJ2-1, with D perhaps matching TRBD2 (5 bases). V was clipped by 7 bases and J by 4 bases, with 8 bases between them. This CDR3 region has 12 residues. CDR3 in amino acids: CASTRDYNEQFF. The CDR3 DNA reads as TGTGCCAGCACTCGGGATTACAATGAGCAGTTCTTC.

This sequence joins TRBV6-6 and TRBJ1-1; weak D call: TRBD1 (6 bases). Germline assignment: CDR1 MNHNY and CDR2 SVGAGI (reference sequence). The CDR3 contains 15 residues. The V and J ends lost 5 bases and 4 bases respectively, with 17 bases between them. The CDR3 nucleotides read TGTGCCAGCAGTGACCAGACAGGTAGGGGCACTGAAGCTTTCTTT. This translates into CASSDQTGRGTEAFF.

V is TRBV6-5 and J is TRBJ1-5, with a weak D call TRBD1 (5 bases). From germline, CDR1 is MNHEY and CDR2 SVGAGI. CDR3 length equals 14 residues. Trimming left V 6 bases short and J 5 bases short, with 14 bases between. CDR3 nucleotide sequence: TGTGCCAGCAGACAAAGTGGGGGGGATCAGCCCCAGCATTTT. It translates to CASRQSGGDQPQHF.

The V call is TRBV7-3, the J call TRBJ1-5; D is unclear. The germline gives CDR1 SGHTA, CDR2 FQGTGA. Trimming removed 5 bases at V and 7 bases at J, with 12 bases between. CDR3 length: 13 amino acids. As DNA, the CDR3 is TGTGCCAGCAGCAAGGACTTGGGCCAGCCCCAGCATTTT. As protein: CASSKDLGQPQHF.

The rearrangement joins TRBV12-3 or TRBV12-4 to TRBJ1-3; no definite D call. Trimming shortened V by 1 base and J by 6 bases, and 7 bases separated the two germline ends. The CDR3 runs to 13 residues. The CDR3 DNA is TGTGCCAGCAGTTTAGGGCAGGTAAACACCATATATTTT. Protein: CASSLGQVNTIYF.

The gene calls are TRBV6-2 or TRBV6-3 and TRBJ1-2; no clear D. V was pared by 0 bases and J by 4 bases, with 9 bases between. The CDR3 is 14 residues long. From germline, CDR1 is MNHEY and CDR2 SVGEGT. The CDR3 is CASSYSMFSYGYTF. The DNA of the CDR3 is TGTGCCAGCAGTTACTCGATGTTCAGCTATGGCTACACCTTC.

The rearrangement uses TRBV7-2 and TRBJ2-3; the D gene is possibly TRBD1 (6 bases). V gave up 5 bases and J gave up 2 bases, with 14 bases separating them. The V gene's germline CDR1 is SGHTA and CDR2 FQGNSA. This CDR3 spans 15 amino acids. CDR3 coding DNA: TGTGCCAGCAGCACCTGGACAGATAACACAGATACGCAGTATTTT. Its protein product is CASSTWTDNTDTQYF.

This chain links TRBV5-5 with TRBJ1-4; TRBD1 agrees at 7 bases. The CDR3 spans 14 residues. Germline assignment: CDR1 SGHKS and CDR2 YYEKEE (reference sequence). With 7 bases clipped from V and 4 bases from J, the junction kept 7 bases outside the gene matches. CDR3 in amino acids: CASGLGQLNEKLFF. CDR3 DNA sequence: TGTGCCAGCGGACTGGGACAGCTTAATGAAAAACTGTTTTTT.

For the CDR3, the DNA is TGTGCCAGCATCACCGGGGGGGGGCGGTCACCCCTCCACTTT. This sequence encodes CASITGGGRSPLHF. The gene calls are TRBV28 and TRBJ1-6, with D possibly being TRBD1 (6 bases). Trimming removed 7 bases at V and 10 bases at J, with 17 bases between. The CDR3 length is 14 residues. CDR1 is MDHEN and CDR2 is SYDVKM in the germline V gene. The full variable domain, in which reference TRBV28 and TRBJ1-6 provide the parts outside the CDR3, is DVKVTQSSRYLVKRTGEKVFLECVQDMDHENMFWYRQDPGLGLRLIYFSYDVKMKEKGDIPEGYSVSREKKERFSLILESASTNQTSMYLCASITGGGRSPLHFGNGTRLTVT.

V usage is TRBV5-1 and J usage is TRBJ2-2; TRBD1 might be the D (6 bases). The CDR3 length is 15 residues. CDR1 and CDR2 from the germline V gene are SGHRS and YFSETQ. V lost 0 bases and J lost 4, with 10 bases in between. CDR3 coding DNA: TGCGCCAGCAGCTTGGACAGGGCGTTCACCGGGGAGCTGTTTTTT. Protein product: CASSLDRAFTGELFF.

The J gene is TRBJ2-5, the V gene TRBV6-5, with 10 nucleotides matching TRBD1. Germline CDR1 is MNHEY and CDR2 is SVGAGI. The CDR3 covers 14 residues. The junction had 7 bases not matched to a gene; V was cut back by 6 bases and J by 6 bases. The CDR3 loop is CASSVRQGAKTQYF. As DNA, the CDR3 is TGTGCCAGCAGCGTTAGACAGGGGGCGAAGACCCAGTACTTC.

This clone was seen once. CDR3 sequence (DNA): TGTGCCAGCAGCTTAGCAGGGGGGGTCGGCTACACCTTC. This sequence encodes CASSLAGGVGYTF. The chain employs TRBV7-2 and TRBJ1-2, with D possibly matching TRBD1 (6 bases). The CDR3 contains 13 residues. Deletions cut 0 bases from V and 8 bases from J, with 10 bases between. Germline CDR1 is SGHTA and CDR2 is FQGNSA. Full variable domain (rest looked up from reference TRBV7-2 and TRBJ1-2): GAGVSQSPSNKVTEKGKDVELRCDPISGHTALYWYRQSLGQGLEFLIYFQGNSAPDKSGLPSDRFSAERTGGSVSTLTIQRTQQEDSAVYLCASSLAGGVGYTFGSGTRLTVV.

This clone occurred once. V gene TRBV6-5 combines with J gene TRBJ1-3, with D possibly TRBD1 on 6 matching bases. This CDR3 has 13 residues. Germline-derived CDR1 and CDR2 are MNHEY and SVGAGI. Trimming took 6 bases from V and 0 from J, leaving 6 bases between them. The CDR3 DNA follows: TGTGCCAGCAGGGACAGCTCTGGAAACACCATATATTTT. Its protein is CASRDSSGNTIYF.

The chain uses TRBV11-2 and TRBJ1-1; D is unresolved. Trimming took off 11 bases at V and 7 bases at J, with 11 bases between the two ends. The germline gives CDR1 SGHAT, CDR2 FQNNGV. The CDR3 spans 10 residues. CDR3 in DNA: TGTGCCTCAGCGCGGGGTGAAGCTTTCTTT. Translating gives CASARGEAFF.

The V call is TRBV14, the J call TRBJ2-5; 7 bases align to TRBD1. From germline, CDR1 is SGHDN and CDR2 FVKESK. The CDR3 is 16 amino acids. With 1 base clipped from V and 6 bases from J, the junction kept 11 bases outside the gene matches. The DNA for the CDR3 is TGTGCCAGCAGCCAAGGGAAGGGGGCGGTCGGGAAGACCCAGTACTTC. Translation gives CASSQGKGAVGKTQYF.

The chain couples TRBV15 to TRBJ1-2; possible D gene TRBD1, 6 bases. In germline, CDR1 is LNHNV, CDR2 YYDKDF (reference sequence). V was cut by 3 bases and J by 4 bases, with 12 bases left in between. The CDR3 sequence is 14 residues long. The CDR3 loop is CATSSFGTPYGYTF. The CDR3 bases are TGTGCCACCAGCAGCTTTGGGACACCCTATGGCTACACCTTC.